The 8 T cell receptor beta chains reported below all come from one sample, sequenced in a study of spatial heterogeneity in lung cancer. Noted time point: sample taken at primary tumor resection. A single record per CDR3 protein comes from TCRdb applying MiXCR to the 5' RACE reads. The sample lists approximately 92,000 distinct CDR3 sequences; roughly 12% were seen once. The material was PBMCs, obtained at surgery. These receptors were taken from a male donor with early-stage non-small cell lung cancer.

Of note for this clonotype: The junction departs from germline at one end; a sequencing error may be responsible. The chain combines TRBV28 with TRBJ2-2; no reliable D call. CDR1 and CDR2 from the germline V gene are MDHEN and SYDVKM. This CDR3 spans 14 amino acids. The CDR3, as DNA: TGTGCCAGCAGCTTATGGCCGAACACCGGGGAGCTGTTTTTT. This translates into CASSLWPNTGELFF.

The chain carries TRBV6-2 or TRBV6-3 and TRBJ1-5, with D unresolved. Trimming took 6 bases from V and 9 from J, leaving 21 bases between them. Germline CDR1 is MNHEY and CDR2 is SVGEGT. This CDR3 is 15 amino acids long. The CDR3 here is CASSLTLGGRGPQHF. Here the CDR3 DNA reads TGTGCCAGCAGCCTTACCCTGGGAGGACGTGGGCCCCAGCATTTT.

At least ten counts were recorded for this clonotype. The rearrangement uses TRBV20-1 and TRBJ2-4; the D gene is possibly TRBD2 (6 bases). Looked up from germline, CDR1 is DFQATT and CDR2 is SNEGSKA (reference sequence). This CDR3 region has 13 residues. V was trimmed by 6 bases and J by 9 bases, leaving 18 bases between them. CDR3 DNA: TGCAGTGCCGGGGATAGCGGAACAGGCATTCAGTACTTC. It translates to CSAGDSGTGIQYF.

In this sample, this clonotype turned up a few times. The chain carries TRBV7-2 and TRBJ1-1; D is uncertain. The CDR3 loop spans 15 amino acids. Trimming stripped 2 bases from V and 1 base from J, with 11 bases between. Germline V gene data show CDR1 as SGHTA and CDR2 as FQGNSA. CDR3 DNA: TGTGCCAGCAGCTTAACTGGTCCGAGGAACACTGAAGCTTTCTTT. Protein: CASSLTGPRNTEAFF.

The V gene is TRBV7-2, the J gene TRBJ2-3; TRBD1 aligns across 8 bases. This CDR3 contains 15 residues. The germline gives CDR1 SGHTA, CDR2 FQGNSA. The V segment lost 3 bases and the J segment 2 bases; nucleotides outside the gene matches: 4. CDR3 sequence reads: CASSFLGQVTDTQYF. In nucleotides, the CDR3 is TGTGCCAGCAGCTTTTTGGGACAGGTCACAGATACGCAGTATTTT.

This clonotype was counted a few times. This sequence joins TRBV7-9 and TRBJ2-4; the D gene is possibly TRBD1 (6 bases). The CDR3 is 18 residues long. Looked up from germline, CDR1 is SEHNR and CDR2 is FQNEAQ (reference sequence). V gave up 6 bases and J gave up 0 bases, with 21 bases separating them. DNA of the CDR3: TGTGCCAGCAGTCCCCCTCAGGGGCTACAAATAGCCAAAAACATTCAGTACTTC. Amino acid sequence: CASSPPQGLQIAKNIQYF.

This clonotype was picked up a small number of times. This sequence joins TRBV27 and TRBJ2-7; possibly TRBD1 or TRBD2 for D (5 bases each). Germline V gene sequence: CDR1 MNHEY, CDR2 SMNVEV (reference sequence). This CDR3 contains 14 residues. Trimming took off 4 bases at V and 2 bases at J, with 12 bases between the two ends. In DNA form, the CDR3 reads TGTGCCAGCAGTTACGGGACCGGGGCCTACGAGCAGTACTTC. The encoded protein is CASSYGTGAYEQYF.

This clonotype came up many times. The CDR3 region is CATSGAFGASSTDTQYF. CDR3 nucleotides: TGTGCCACCAGTGGGGCTTTTGGCGCCTCGTCCACAGATACGCAGTATTTT. The chain recombines TRBV24-1 with TRBJ2-3; D is ambiguous. The germline V gene encodes CDR1 KGHDR and CDR2 SFDVKD. The V end was cut by 5 bases, the J end by 2 bases, with 19 bases between. This CDR3 spans 17 amino acids.